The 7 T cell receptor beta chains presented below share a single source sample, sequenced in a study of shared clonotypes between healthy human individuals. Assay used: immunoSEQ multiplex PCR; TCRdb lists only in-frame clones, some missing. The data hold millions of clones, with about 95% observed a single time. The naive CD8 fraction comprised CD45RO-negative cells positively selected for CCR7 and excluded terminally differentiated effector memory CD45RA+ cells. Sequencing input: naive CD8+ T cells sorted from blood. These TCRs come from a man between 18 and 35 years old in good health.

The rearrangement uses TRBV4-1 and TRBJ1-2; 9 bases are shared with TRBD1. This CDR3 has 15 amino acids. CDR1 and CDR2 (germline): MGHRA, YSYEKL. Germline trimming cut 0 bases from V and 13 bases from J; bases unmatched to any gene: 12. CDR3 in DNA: TGCGCCAGCAGCCAAGATACAGGGGGCGGAATAGGTTTCACCTTC. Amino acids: CASSQDTGGGIGFTF.

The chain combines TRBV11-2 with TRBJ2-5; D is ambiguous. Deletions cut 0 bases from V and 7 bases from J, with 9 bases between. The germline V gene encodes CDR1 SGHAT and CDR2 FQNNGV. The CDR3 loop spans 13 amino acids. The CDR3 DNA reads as TGTGCCAGCAGCTTAGATCAAACGGGGACCCAGTACTTC. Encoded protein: CASSLDQTGTQYF.

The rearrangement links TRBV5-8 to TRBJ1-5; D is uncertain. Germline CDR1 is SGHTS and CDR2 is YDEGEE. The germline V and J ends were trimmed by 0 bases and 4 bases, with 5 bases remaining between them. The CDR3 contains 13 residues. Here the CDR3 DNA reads TGTGCCAGCAGCTTGGAAGTTAATCAGCCCCAGCATTTT. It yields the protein CASSLEVNQPQHF.

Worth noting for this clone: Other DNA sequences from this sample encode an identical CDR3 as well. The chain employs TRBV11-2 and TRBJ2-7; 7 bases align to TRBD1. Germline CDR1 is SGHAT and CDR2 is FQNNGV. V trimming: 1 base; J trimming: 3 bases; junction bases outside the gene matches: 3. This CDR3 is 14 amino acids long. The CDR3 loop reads CASSLGTGYYEQYF. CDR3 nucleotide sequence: TGTGCCAGCAGCTTAGGGACAGGTTACTACGAGCAGTACTTC.

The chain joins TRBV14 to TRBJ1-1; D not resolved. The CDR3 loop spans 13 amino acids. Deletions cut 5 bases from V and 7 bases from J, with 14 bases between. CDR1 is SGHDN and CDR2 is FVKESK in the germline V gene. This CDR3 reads CASSYDGVGEAFF. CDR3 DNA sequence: TGTGCCAGCAGCTACGACGGAGTCGGTGAAGCTTTCTTT.

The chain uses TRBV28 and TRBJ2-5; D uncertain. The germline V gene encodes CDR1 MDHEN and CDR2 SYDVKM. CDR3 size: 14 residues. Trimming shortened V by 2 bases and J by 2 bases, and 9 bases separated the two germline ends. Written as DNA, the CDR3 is TGTGCCAGCAGTTTAGGCTACTTACAAGAGACCCAGTACTTC. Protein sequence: CASSLGYLQETQYF.

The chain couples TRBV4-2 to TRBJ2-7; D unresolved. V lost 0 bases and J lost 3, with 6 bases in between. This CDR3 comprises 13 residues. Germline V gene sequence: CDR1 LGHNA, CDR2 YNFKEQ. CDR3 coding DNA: TGTGCCAGCAGCCAAGAGTTAATCTACGAGCAGTACTTC. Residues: CASSQELIYEQYF.